The 2 T cell receptor beta chains presented below share a single source sample, sequenced in a study of CD8 T cell repertoires and HIV-1 epitope variants (dated by TCRdb to 2018 to 2021). Libraries came from the immunoSEQ multiplex PCR assay. The table was pulled from immuneACCESS by TCRdb, which kept in-frame rearrangements only. Such tables lose some clones; where checked, under half of the loss comes from unresolved V genes, and the rest has no known cause. Present in this sample are about 6,000 clones, around 66% of which were seen just once. The ten top clones hold more than 35% of the sample. Antigens of these TCRs are unknown. Sequenced material: cultured CD8+ T cells derived from PBMCs. The receptors were sampled from a male donor with HIV.

The J gene is TRBJ1-1, the V gene TRBV6-1; 12 nucleotides align to TRBD1. The germline V gene has CDR1 MNHNS and CDR2 SASEGT. The CDR3 covers 15 residues. Trimming cost V 3 bases and J 4 bases; bases outside gene matches: 3. The chain's CDR3 is CASSDLGQGATEAFF. The CDR3 DNA sequence: TGTGCCAGCAGTGACCTGGGACAGGGGGCCACTGAAGCTTTCTTT.

This clone is labeled medium-sized. The V call is TRBV19, the J call TRBJ2-7; TRBD2 matches 10 bases. V was pared by 5 bases and J by 1 base, with 17 bases of the junction left unmatched. CDR3 length equals 19 residues. Germline V lookup: CDR1 LNHDA, CDR2 SQIVND (reference sequence). The CDR3 DNA follows: TGTGCCAGTAGTCCTCCTAGCGGGGGCCATCTCTTTAATTCCTACGAGCAGTACTTC. This gives the protein CASSPPSGGHLFNSYEQYF.